This TCR beta chain derives from a study of chemoradiotherapy in HPV16-positive cancers. Background on the study: Candidate HPV-specific T-cell clones and common TCR motifs came from functional assays in two HPV16-positive patients. General observations from the study: Non-HPV-specific T cells did not expand in tumors during treatment, whereas candidate HPV-specific clones and E7-related motifs did.

Remarks on this clone: Its antigen is not known.

Repertoires were sampled repeatedly during chemoradiotherapy. The CDR3 has 12 amino acids. With 2 bases removed from V and 2 bases from J, the gap between germline ends came to 6 bases. Germline CDR1 and CDR2: GTSNPN and SVGIG (reference sequence). Sequencing used immunoSEQ multiplex PCR; TCRdb keeps in-frame clones, though not all of them. Among more than 15,000 clones listed, just under 80% were seen once. This specimen was acquired from a patient who underwent chemoradiotherapy. The V gene is TRBV30, the J gene TRBJ1-1, with unresolved D. The receptor was derived from a human donor with HPV-associated anogenital cancer. CDR3 sequence: CAWSRINTEAFF. DNA for the CDR3: TGTGCCTGGAGTAGGATAAACACTGAAGCTTTCTTT.